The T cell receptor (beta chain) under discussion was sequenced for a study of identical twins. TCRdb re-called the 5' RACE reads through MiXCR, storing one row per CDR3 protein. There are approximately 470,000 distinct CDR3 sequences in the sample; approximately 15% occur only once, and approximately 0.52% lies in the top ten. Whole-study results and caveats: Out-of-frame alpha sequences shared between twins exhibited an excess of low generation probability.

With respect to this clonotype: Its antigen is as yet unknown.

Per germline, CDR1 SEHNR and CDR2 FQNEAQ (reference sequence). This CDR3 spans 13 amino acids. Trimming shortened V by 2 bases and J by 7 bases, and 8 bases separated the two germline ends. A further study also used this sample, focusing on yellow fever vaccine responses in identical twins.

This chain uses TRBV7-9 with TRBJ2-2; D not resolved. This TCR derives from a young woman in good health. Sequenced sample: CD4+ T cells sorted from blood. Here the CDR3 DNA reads TGTGCCAGCAGCTTATGGGCGTTCGGGGAGCTGTTTTTT. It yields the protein CASSLWAFGELFF.